These T cell receptor beta chains were read from a single sample in a study of memory CD4+ T cells and cytomegalovirus serostatus. The method was immunoSEQ multiplex PCR; TCRdb's version includes in-frame clones alone and lacks a portion of them. The repertoire holds 55,000 to 75,000 clones, with around four fifths as singletons. The sample comprised memory CD4+ T cells from blood. The receptors were sampled from an adult in good health and CMV-seronegative. Both conserved end residues are part of each CDR3. Each record gives: V gene, J gene, clone size, D gene, CDR3 DNA, CDR3 protein. A D gene is named only where the DNA matches it firmly. Some rows have no size entry. The others give once, few or many, or a class for an expanded clone.

TRBV5-5,TRBJ2-1,NA,NA,TGTGCCAGCAGCTTGGGGACGGCATACAATGAGCAGTTCTTC,CASSLGTAYNEQFF
TRBV30,TRBJ1-1,few,NA,TGTGCCTGGAGTGTGTACAGCTATGAAGCTTTCTTT,CAWSVYSYEAFF
TRBV25-1,TRBJ2-5,once,TRBD2,TGTGCCAGCAGTGAAGGGCTAGCGGGGGCCCAAGAGACCCAGTACTTC,CASSEGLAGAQETQYF
TRBV16,TRBJ1-1,NA,TRBD1,TGTGCCAGCCCCCCAGGGGGGGATCGGAACACTGAAGCTTTCTTT,CASPPGGDRNTEAFF
TRBV10-3,TRBJ1-4,once,NA,TGTGCCACCTCGGCGAATGAAAAACTGTTTTTT,CATSANEKLFF
TRBV6-1,TRBJ2-5,NA,NA,TGTGCCAGCAGTGAAGCGTTTTTGGGTAGCGGCCAGAAGGAGACCCAGTACTTC,CASSEAFLGSGQKETQYF
TRBV6-5,TRBJ1-5,NA,NA,TGTGGGGGGGCCGGGGGCAATCAGCCCCAGCATTTT,CGGAGGNQPQHF
TRBV18,TRBJ2-1,NA,TRBD1,TGTGCCAGCTCACCACAGACAGGGGTGGACAATGAGCAGTTCTTC,CASSPQTGVDNEQFF
TRBV5-1,TRBJ2-7,NA,NA,TGCGCCAGCAGCTTGGACTGGCTGACCGAGCAGTACTTC,CASSLDWLTEQYF
TRBV9,TRBJ1-3,NA,NA,TGTGCCAGCAGCGTAGCCCCCAGCTACGGAAACACCATATATTTT,CASSVAPSYGNTIYF
TRBV29-1,TRBJ2-7,NA,TRBD1,TGCAGCGTCCTCACCGGGACAGGGGTCTACGAGCAGTACTTC,CSVLTGTGVYEQYF
TRBV30,TRBJ1-6,few,NA,TGTGCCTGGAGTGCCACCCCACCGGGACGGTCACCCAGTTCACCCCTCCACTTT,CAWSATPPGRSPSSPLHF
TRBV7-8,TRBJ2-7,NA,TRBD2,TGTGCCAGCAGATTCGGCGGGGGTAGCTCCTATGACGAGCAGTACTTC,CASRFGGGSSYDEQYF
TRBV5-1,TRBJ1-2,few,TRBD1,TGCGCCAGCAGCTTGAGGTCGGACAGGGGGAGAAGTCATGGCTACACCTTC,CASSLRSDRGRSHGYTF
TRBV7-2,TRBJ1-1,NA,NA,TGTGCCAGCAGCCATAGTCAGGGTACTGAAGCTTTCTTT,CASSHSQGTEAFF
TRBV6-6,TRBJ1-1,NA,NA,TGTGCCAGCAGACCCCCCGTGGGGACTGAAGCTTTCTTT,CASRPPVGTEAFF
TRBV28,TRBJ2-2,NA,TRBD1,TGTGCCAGCACTCGACAGGGACCGAACACCGGGGAGCTGTTTTTT,CASTRQGPNTGELFF
TRBV5-1,TRBJ2-3,NA,NA,TGCGCCAGCAGCTTGGTCCTCACGGGAGATACGCAGTATTTT,CASSLVLTGDTQYF
TRBV30,TRBJ1-3,few,NA,TGTGCCTGGAGTGCGTCAGGGCGCTCTGGAAACACCATATATTTT,CAWSASGRSGNTIYF
TRBV28,TRBJ2-1,NA,NA,TGTGCCAGTCGCGCGACGCCGGGGGCGGGAGCTTACAATGAGCAGTTCTTC,CASRATPGAGAYNEQFF
TRBV2,TRBJ2-1,NA,TRBD2,TGTGCCAGCAGTGAGGCCATGGCGGGGGGTGAGCAGTTCTTC,CASSEAMAGGEQFF
TRBV5-1,TRBJ1-2,NA,NA,TGCGCCAGCAGCTTGACGGGGGCTTATGGCTACACCTTC,CASSLTGAYGYTF
TRBV5-1,TRBJ2-5,NA,TRBD1,TGCGCCAGCAGCTCCCCTGGACAGGGTCAAGAGACCCAGTACTTC,CASSSPGQGQETQYF
TRBV11-1,TRBJ1-3,NA,NA,TGTGCCAGCAGCTTCGGGGGGCGCGGCACCATATATTTT,CASSFGGRGTIYF
TRBV29-1,TRBJ2-1,NA,NA,TGCAGCGCCCTTCGGGGAGTAGGCATGTACAATGAGCAGTTCTTC,CSALRGVGMYNEQFF
TRBV18,TRBJ1-1,NA,NA,TGTGCCAGCTCACCGACATCGAACACTGAAGCTTTCTTT,CASSPTSNTEAFF
TRBV18,TRBJ2-7,NA,TRBD1,TGTGCCAGCTCGCCACAGGGGTACGGCTACGAGCAGTACTTC,CASSPQGYGYEQYF
TRBV5-1,TRBJ2-3,NA,NA,TGCGCCAGCGACGCAGGGTCGGGCACAGATACGCAGTATTTT,CASDAGSGTDTQYF
TRBV27,TRBJ1-2,NA,NA,TGTGCCAGCACTTCGATACTCCAGAAGGACTATGGCTACACCTTC,CASTSILQKDYGYTF
TRBV13,TRBJ2-5,NA,TRBD1,TGTGCCAGCAGCCCCCGGGACAGGTACCAAGAGACCCAGTACTTC,CASSPRDRYQETQYF
TRBV19,TRBJ1-1,NA,NA,TGTGCCAGTAGTATAGCGGCCAAGAACACTGAAGCTTTCTTT,CASSIAAKNTEAFF
TRBV7-3,TRBJ2-2,NA,TRBD1,TGTGCCAGCAGCACCCAAAGACAGGGGGCTAACGGGGAGCTGTTTTTT,CASSTQRQGANGELFF
TRBV10-3,TRBJ2-5,NA,NA,TGTGCCATCAAAGAAGCTGGGGGAGAGACCCAGTACTTC,CAIKEAGGETQYF
TRBV28,TRBJ2-7,NA,TRBD2,TGTGCCAGCAGGGTAGCGGGAGGCTACGAGCAGTACTTC,CASRVAGGYEQYF
TRBV18,TRBJ1-2,NA,NA,TGTGCCAGCTCACCAGAAGCCCGGAGGGATGGCTACACCTTC,CASSPEARRDGYTF
TRBV30,TRBJ2-1,NA,NA,TGTGCCTGGAAGAGGGATTACAATGAGCAGTTCTTC,CAWKRDYNEQFF
TRBV5-4,TRBJ1-6,NA,TRBD1,TGTGCCAGCAGCCCGGGACAGGGGGATTCACCCCTCCACTTT,CASSPGQGDSPLHF
TRBV6-1,TRBJ2-1,few,TRBD2,TGTGCCAGCAGTGAAGCCGGGGGGAAGTACAATGAGCAGTTCTTC,CASSEAGGKYNEQFF
TRBV28,TRBJ2-5,NA,NA,TGTGCCAGCAGTCCCCGTAAGGGGCAGCTTCGGGGTCGAGAGACCCAGTACTTC,CASSPRKGQLRGRETQYF
TRBV28,TRBJ1-2,NA,NA,TGTGCCAGCAGGCAAGGAGGCGCCCGGGGCTACACCTTC,CASRQGGARGYTF
TRBV6-5,TRBJ1-3,few,NA,TGTGCCAGCAGTTACGAGTTCTCTGGAAACACCATATATTTT,CASSYEFSGNTIYF